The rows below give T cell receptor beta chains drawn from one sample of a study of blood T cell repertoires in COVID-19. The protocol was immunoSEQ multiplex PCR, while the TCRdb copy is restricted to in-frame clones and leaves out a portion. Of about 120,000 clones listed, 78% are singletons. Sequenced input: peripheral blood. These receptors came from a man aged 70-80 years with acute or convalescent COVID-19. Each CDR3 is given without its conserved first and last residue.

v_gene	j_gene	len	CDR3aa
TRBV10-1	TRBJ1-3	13	ASSETGGRGNTIY
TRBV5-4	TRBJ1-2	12	ASSLAAANYGYT
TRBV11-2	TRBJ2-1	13	ASRPAGGSYNEQF
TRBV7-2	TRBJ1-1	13	ASSLYAGKNTEAF
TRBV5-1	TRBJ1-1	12	ASRAGTGGTEAF
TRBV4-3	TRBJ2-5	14	ASSQDASGGEETQY
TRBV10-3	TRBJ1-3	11	AISERTPGTIY
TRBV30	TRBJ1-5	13	AWSLPWTGDQPQH
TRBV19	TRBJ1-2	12	ASSLEQGPYGYT
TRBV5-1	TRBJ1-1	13	ASSFLGQQNTEAF
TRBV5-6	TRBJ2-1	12	ASSLQGAYNEQF
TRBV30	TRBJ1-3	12	AWSVHIPGNTIY
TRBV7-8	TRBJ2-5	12	ASKRGAGQETQY
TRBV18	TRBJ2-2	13	ASSPVTINTGELF
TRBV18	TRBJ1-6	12	ASSPSGNNSPLH
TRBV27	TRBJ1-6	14	ASKTGGAPYNSPLH
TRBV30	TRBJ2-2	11	AWNGLDTGELF
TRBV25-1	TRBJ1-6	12	ASSDPGQGSPLH
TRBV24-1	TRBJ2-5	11	ATSARGLETQY
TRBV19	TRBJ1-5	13	ASSRTGAGAQPQH
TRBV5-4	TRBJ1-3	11	ASSLVGENTIY
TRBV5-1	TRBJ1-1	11	ASSLDSNTEAF
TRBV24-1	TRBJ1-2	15	ATSEWAGGLNDYGYT
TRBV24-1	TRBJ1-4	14	ATSDGGGTGVEKLF
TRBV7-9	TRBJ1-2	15	ASSPISTGGHGYGYT